This T cell receptor beta chain was captured by sequencing in a study of blood T cell repertoires in COVID-19. Looked up from germline, CDR1 is MGHRA and CDR2 is YSYEKL. The CDR3 extends over 15 amino acids. J lost 4 bases, V lost 6 bases, and 7 bases had no gene match. Cohorts were based on clinical histories the participants reported. Sequencing used immunoSEQ multiplex PCR; TCRdb keeps in-frame clones, though not all of them. The table records 200,000 to 250,000 clones, about 91% of them present only once. This rearrangement joins TRBV4-1 to TRBJ2-7, with TRBD2 matching over 12 bases. The material sequenced was PBMCs or T cells enriched from blood (not recorded which). This TCR was sampled from a woman aged 45-65 years with acute COVID-19. The CDR3 is CASSPVTSGSYEQYF. CDR3 in DNA: TGCGCCAGCAGTCCCGTGACTAGCGGGAGTTACGAGCAGTACTTC.